This TCR beta chain originates from a study of T-cell memory formation after mild COVID-19. This clonotype was counted many times. TCRdb re-called the 5' RACE reads with MiXCR, one entry per CDR3 protein. The table shows hundreds of thousands of distinct CDR3 sequences, with 15% to 20% occurring only once. The CDR3 is 15 amino acids. Trimming shortened V by 1 base and J by 2 bases, and 9 bases separated the two germline ends. What was sequenced was PBMCs or a T cell subset sorted from them (not recorded which). The sequence came from an adult woman who had mild COVID-19 (a few samples of this study predate the infection). Cell type and time point are not known. V gene TRBV12-3 or TRBV12-4 combines with J gene TRBJ2-1; maybe TRBD2 (6 bases). The CDR3 bases are TGTGCCAGCAGTTTAGGCGGGGAAGCCTACAATGAGCAGTTCTTC. Protein product: CASSLGGEAYNEQFF.